The clone carrying this T cell receptor (beta chain) appeared a single time. Antigen specificity is unknown. The CDR3 length is 15 residues. Per the germline V gene, CDR1 is SGHTA and CDR2 is FQGNSA. Trimming pared 5 bases from V and 2 bases from J, leaving 14 bases between. The data belong to a study of T cell responses to AZD1222 COVID-19 vaccine. Study-wide results and caveats: Most donors were white British and more were female, and clonal diversity was possibly underestimated. Unmutated variant regions are reportedly the target of nearly half of TCRs that are spike-specific. Vaccination with two AZD1222 doses was followed by a rise in Spike-specific TCR breadth and depth.

The data were produced by immunoSEQ multiplex PCR, yet TCRdb's version contains in-frame clones alone and is incomplete. This table has roughly 100,000 clones, 75% to 95% appearing once. The rearrangement links TRBV7-2 to TRBJ2-3; D is undetermined. Sequenced here: peripheral blood, sampled on day 0 of AZD1222 vaccination. The receptor was derived from an adult in good health. CDR3 region: CASSPVWHHTDTQYF. The CDR3 DNA reads TGTGCCAGCAGCCCGGTATGGCATCACACAGATACGCAGTATTTT.